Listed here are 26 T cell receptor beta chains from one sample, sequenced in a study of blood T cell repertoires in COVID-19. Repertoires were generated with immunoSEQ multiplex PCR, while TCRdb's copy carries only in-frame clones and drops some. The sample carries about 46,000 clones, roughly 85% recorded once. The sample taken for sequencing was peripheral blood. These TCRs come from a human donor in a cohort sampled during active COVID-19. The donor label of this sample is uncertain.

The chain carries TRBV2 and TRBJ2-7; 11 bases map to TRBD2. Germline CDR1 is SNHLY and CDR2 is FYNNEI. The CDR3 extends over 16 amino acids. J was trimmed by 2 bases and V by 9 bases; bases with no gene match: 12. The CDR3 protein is CASSGGGTPKTYEQYF. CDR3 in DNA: TGTGCCAGTAGCGGGGGGGGTACTCCTAAGACCTACGAGCAGTACTTC.

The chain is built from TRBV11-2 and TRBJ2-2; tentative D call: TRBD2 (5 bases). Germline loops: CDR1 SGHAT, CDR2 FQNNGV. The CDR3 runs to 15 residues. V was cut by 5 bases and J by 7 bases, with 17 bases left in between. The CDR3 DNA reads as TGTGCCAGCAGCGGACCCCCCTCCGGGGTCGGGGAGCTGTTTTTT. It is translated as CASSGPPSGVGELFF.

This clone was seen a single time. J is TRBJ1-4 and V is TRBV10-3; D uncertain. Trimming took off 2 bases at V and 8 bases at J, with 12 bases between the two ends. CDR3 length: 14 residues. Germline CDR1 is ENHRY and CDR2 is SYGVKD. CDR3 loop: CAISEGGALEKLFF. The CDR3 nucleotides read TGTGCCATCAGTGAGGGCGGAGCCTTGGAAAAACTGTTTTTT.

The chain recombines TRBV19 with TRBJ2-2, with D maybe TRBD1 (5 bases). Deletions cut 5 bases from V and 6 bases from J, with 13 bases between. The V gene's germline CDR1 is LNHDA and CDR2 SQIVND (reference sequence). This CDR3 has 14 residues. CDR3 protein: CASSAAGIPGELFF. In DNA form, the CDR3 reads TGTGCCAGTAGTGCCGCAGGGATCCCCGGGGAGCTGTTTTTT.

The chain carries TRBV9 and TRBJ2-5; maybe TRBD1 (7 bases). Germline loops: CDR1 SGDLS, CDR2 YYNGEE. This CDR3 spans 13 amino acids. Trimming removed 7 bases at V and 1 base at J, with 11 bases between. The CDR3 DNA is TGTGCCAGCCAGGGGGGAGGCCAAGAGACCCAGTACTTC. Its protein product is CASQGGGQETQYF.

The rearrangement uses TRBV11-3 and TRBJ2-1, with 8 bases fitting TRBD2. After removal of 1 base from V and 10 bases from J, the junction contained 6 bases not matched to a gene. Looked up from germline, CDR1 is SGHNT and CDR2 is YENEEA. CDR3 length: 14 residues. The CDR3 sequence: CASSLGGGLAEQFF. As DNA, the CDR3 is TGTGCCAGCAGCTTAGGCGGGGGGCTCGCGGAGCAGTTCTTC.

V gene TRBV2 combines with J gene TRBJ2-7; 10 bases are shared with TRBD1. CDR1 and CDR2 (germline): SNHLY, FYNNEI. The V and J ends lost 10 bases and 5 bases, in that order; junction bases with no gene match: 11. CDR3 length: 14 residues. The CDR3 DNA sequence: TGTGCCACCCACGGGGGACAGGGGTTCAACGAGCAGTACTTC. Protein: CATHGGQGFNEQYF.

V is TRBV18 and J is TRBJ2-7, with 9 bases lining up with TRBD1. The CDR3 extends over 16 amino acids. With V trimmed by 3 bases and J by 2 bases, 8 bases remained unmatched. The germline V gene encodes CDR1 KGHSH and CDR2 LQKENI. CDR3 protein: CASSPLGQGYPYEQYF. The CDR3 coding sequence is TGTGCCAGCTCACCCCTAGGACAGGGGTATCCCTACGAGCAGTACTTC.

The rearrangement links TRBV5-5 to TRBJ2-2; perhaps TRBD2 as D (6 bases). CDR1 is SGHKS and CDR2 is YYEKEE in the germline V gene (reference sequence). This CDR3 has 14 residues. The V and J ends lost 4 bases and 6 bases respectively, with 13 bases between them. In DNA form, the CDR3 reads TGTGCCAGCAGCCGGGACTGGAGTCCCGGGGAGCTGTTTTTT. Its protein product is CASSRDWSPGELFF.

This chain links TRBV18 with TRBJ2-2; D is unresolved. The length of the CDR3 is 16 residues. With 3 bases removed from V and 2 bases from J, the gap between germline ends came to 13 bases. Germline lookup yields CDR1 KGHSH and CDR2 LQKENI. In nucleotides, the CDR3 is TGTGCCAGCTCACCTAGTCCTACTCTTAACACCGGGGAGCTGTTTTTT. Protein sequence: CASSPSPTLNTGELFF.

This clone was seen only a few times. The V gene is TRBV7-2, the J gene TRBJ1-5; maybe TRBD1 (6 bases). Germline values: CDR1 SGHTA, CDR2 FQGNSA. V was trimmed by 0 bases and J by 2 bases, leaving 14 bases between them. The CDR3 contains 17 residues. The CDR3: CASSLAGQGRGNQPQHF. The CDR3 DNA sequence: TGTGCCAGCAGCTTAGCTGGCCAGGGGAGAGGCAATCAGCCCCAGCATTTT.

The CDR3 region is CASSQELGGAFF. The DNA for the CDR3 is TGTGCCAGCAGCCAAGAATTGGGCGGGGCTTTCTTT. The chain joins TRBV3-1 (or the pseudogene TRBV3-2) to TRBJ1-1, with D unresolved. The CDR3 consists of 12 residues. The V end lost 0 bases, the J end lost 11 bases, and 10 bases lay between the germline ends. CDR1 LGHDT and CDR2 YNNKEL come from the germline V gene (reference sequence).

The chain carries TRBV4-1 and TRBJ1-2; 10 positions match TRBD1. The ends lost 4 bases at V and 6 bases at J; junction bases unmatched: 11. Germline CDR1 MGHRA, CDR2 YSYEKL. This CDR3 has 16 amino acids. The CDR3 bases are TGCGCCAGCAGCCTGATTGGGACAGGGGCAGAAGATGGCTACACCTTC. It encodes CASSLIGTGAEDGYTF.

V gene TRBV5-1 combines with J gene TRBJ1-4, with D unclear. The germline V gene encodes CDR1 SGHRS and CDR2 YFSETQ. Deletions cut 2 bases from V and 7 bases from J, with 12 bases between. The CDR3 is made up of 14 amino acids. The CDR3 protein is CASSFGGQSEKLFF. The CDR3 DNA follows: TGCGCCAGCAGCTTCGGAGGGCAGTCTGAAAAACTGTTTTTT.

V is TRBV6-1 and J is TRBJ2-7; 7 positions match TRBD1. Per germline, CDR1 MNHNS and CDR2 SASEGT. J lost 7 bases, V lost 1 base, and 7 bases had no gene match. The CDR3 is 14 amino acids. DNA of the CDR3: TGTGCCAGCAGTGAAGGAATGACAGGGTTTGAGCAGTACTTC. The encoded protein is CASSEGMTGFEQYF.

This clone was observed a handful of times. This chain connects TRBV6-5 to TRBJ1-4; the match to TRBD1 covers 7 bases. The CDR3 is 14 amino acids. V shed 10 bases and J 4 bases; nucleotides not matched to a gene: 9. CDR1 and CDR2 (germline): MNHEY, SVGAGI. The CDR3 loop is CATRRGSLNEKLFF. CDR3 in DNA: TGTGCCACCCGCAGGGGGTCCCTTAATGAAAAACTGTTTTTT.

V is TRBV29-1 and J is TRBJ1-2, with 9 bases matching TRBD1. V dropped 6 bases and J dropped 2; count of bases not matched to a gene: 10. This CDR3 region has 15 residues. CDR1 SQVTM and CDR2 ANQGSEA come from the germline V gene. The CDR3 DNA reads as TGCAGCGTAGGAGGGACAGGGCAAAACAACTATGGCTACACCTTC. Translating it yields CSVGGTGQNNYGYTF.

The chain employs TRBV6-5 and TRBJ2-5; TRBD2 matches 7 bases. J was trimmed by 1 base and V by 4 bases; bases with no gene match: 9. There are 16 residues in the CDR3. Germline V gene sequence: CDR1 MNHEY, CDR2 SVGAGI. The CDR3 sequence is CASSSFSGGGQETQYF. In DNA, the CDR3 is TGTGCCAGCAGTTCCTTCTCCGGCGGGGGCCAAGAGACCCAGTACTTC.

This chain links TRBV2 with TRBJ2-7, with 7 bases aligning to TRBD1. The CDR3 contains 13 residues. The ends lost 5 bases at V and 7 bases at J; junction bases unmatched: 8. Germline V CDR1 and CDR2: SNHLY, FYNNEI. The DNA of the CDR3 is TGTGCCAGCAGTATCGACAGGGTAAGAGAGCAGTACTTC. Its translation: CASSIDRVREQYF.

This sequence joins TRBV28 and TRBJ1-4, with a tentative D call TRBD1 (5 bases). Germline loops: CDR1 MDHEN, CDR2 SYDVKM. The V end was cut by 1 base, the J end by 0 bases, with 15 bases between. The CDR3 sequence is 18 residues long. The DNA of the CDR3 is TGTGCCAGCAGTTTATTAGGAGGGGCCTACCCAACTAATGAAAAACTGTTTTTT. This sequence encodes CASSLLGGAYPTNEKLFF.

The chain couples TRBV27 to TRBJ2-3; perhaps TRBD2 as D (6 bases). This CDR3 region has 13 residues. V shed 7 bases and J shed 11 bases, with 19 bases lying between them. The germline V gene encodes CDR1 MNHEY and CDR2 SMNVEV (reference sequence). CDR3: CASTLRGTQEQYF. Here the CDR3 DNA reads TGTGCCAGCACCCTCCGGGGGACTCAGGAGCAGTATTTT.

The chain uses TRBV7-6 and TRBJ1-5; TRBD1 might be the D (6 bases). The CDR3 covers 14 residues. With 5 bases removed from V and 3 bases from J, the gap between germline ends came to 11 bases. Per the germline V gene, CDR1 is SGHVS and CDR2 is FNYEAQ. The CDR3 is CASSPGQYNQPQHF. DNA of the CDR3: TGTGCCAGCAGCCCCGGACAGTACAATCAGCCCCAGCATTTT.

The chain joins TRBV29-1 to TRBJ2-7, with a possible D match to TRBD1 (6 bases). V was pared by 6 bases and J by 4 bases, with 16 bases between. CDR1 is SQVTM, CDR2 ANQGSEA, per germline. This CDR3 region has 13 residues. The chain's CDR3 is CSVHQGIGYEQYF. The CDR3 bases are TGCAGCGTACACCAGGGGATTGGGTACGAGCAGTACTTC.

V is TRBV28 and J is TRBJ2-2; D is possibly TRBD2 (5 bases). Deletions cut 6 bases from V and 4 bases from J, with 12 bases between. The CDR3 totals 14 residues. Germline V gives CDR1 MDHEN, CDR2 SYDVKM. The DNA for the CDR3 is TGTGCCAGCAGAGGGAGTTTGGTCACCGGGGAGCTGTTTTTT. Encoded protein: CASRGSLVTGELFF.

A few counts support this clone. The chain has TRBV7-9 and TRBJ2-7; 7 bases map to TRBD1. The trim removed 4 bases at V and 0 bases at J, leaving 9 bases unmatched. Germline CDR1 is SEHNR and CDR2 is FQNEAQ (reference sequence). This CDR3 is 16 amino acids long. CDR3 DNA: TGTGCCAGCAGCTCCCTAACGACAGGGAGCTCCTACGAGCAGTACTTC. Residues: CASSSLTTGSSYEQYF.

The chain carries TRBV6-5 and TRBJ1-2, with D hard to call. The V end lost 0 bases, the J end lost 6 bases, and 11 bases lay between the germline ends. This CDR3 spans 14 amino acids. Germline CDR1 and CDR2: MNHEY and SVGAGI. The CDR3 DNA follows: TGTGCCAGCAGTTACTCGTATGGCAGTGATGGCTACACCTTC. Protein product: CASSYSYGSDGYTF.